This record looks at one T cell receptor beta chain sequence and its context. It lacks a known antigen. Nothing much larger sits one base from this clone, and base qualities are not available. The sample belongs to a study of Ad26.COV2.S vaccination and SARS-CoV-2 variants (dated by TCRdb to the early 2020s). General notes on the study: Donors in the vaccine arm were drawn from COV1001, a multicentre, randomized, double-blind, placebo-controlled phase I-IIa trial testing Ad26.COV2.S in healthy adults. Ad26.COV2.S was administered intramuscularly at a dose of 5x10^10 or 1x10^11 viral particles, either as one shot or as two shots given 56 days apart. Sequencing of the TCRbeta repertoire served to evaluate the specificity and breadth of SARS-CoV-2-reactive T cell receptors following Ad26.COV2.S vaccination. The TCR-sequenced set comprised approximately 30 samples: roughly 19 Ad26.COV2.S vaccine recipients, 5 placebo recipients and 8 SARS-CoV-2 convalescent individuals. Blinding of investigators to trial group allocation was maintained during experiments and outcome assessment. Participants in the trial were split at random into five groups of five each, receiving low-dose or high-dose Ad26.COV2.S once or twice, or else placebo on both occasions.

The immunoSEQ Assay was used to sequence TCRbeta CDR3 regions. After extraction, genomic DNA underwent amplification by bias-controlled multiplex PCR, followed by high-throughput sequencing. The published analysis was carried out like this. Collapsing and filtering of sequences were performed to quantify the absolute abundance of each unique TCRbeta CDR3 region. T cell fraction was estimated by normalizing TCRbeta template counts to usable DNA, which was measured by amplifying reference genes present in all nucleated cells. Repertoire TCRs were annotated as SARS-CoV-2-specific by exact matching of V gene, CDR3 amino acid sequence and J gene to a known reactive TCR set. MIRA supplied the reference SARS-CoV-2 TCR set, which was filtered for enrichment in COVID-19-positive ImmuneCODE repertoires so that public or cross-reactive TCRs were removed. Using the MIRA antigens, annotated TCRs were further analysed by specific ORF or by position within an ORF. Breadth was defined as the number of annotated unique rearrangements divided by the total number of unique productive rearrangements, and depth was defined as the summed frequency of the annotated unique rearrangements. Group comparisons of TCR breadth used two-sided Wilcoxon rank-sum tests. TCRdb took over this immuneACCESS table, retaining in-frame rearrangements with V and J assigned. Such tables are incomplete; in checked studies, under half of the missing clones stem from an unresolved V gene, and the remainder is unexplained. V, J and clone size are taken as reported in that table, and D and trimming were inferred from the DNA itself. In all, the sample holds roughly 700,000 clones, and 89% of those were seen once. The top ten constitute approximately 1.5% of the sample.

Findings and caveats that apply to the study as a whole: It was noted by the authors that total T cell responses may have been underestimated by the TCR breadth and depth analyses. Ad26.COV2.S recipients had higher spike-specific TCR breadth than placebo recipients (P = 0.0014). Substantial breadth of spike-specific CD8+ and CD4+ T cell responses was reported after vaccination. Non-spike TCR breadth was comparable between vaccine and placebo recipients, consistent with the vaccine containing only spike. Comparing responses between vaccine doses or regimens was not something the study was powered to do.

The treatment or condition label, read with the paper, signifies: 19 received Ad26.COV2.S at low or high dose, single or two shots; roughly five received placebo; per-sample allocation not given. For vaccine and placebo recipients, repertoires were sequenced using samples collected on day 63 after the first injection. Cohort 1b enrolled some 25 adults aged 18-55 years at a single site in Boston, USA, between 29 July and 7 August 2020. Ad26.COV2.S was a replication-incompetent adenovirus type 26 vector expressing a prefusion-stabilized SARS-CoV-2 spike protein from the original Wuhan strain. The germline V end is reduced by 1 base and the J end by 5 bases; junction bases left unmatched: 6. The CDR3 has 15 amino acids, counting the end cysteine and phenylalanine. Here the CDR3 DNA is all that survives: 45 bases in frame from base 1. Based on the germline V gene, the CDR1 and CDR2 sequences are SGHDN and FVKESK.

The chain is encoded by TRBV14 joined to TRBJ2-5; 8 middle bases align to TRBD2. The source is a person between 18 and 59 years old who received the Ad26.COV2.S COVID-19 vaccine or a placebo. This specimen consisted of peripheral blood, obtained in a trial of Ad26.COV2.S vaccine versus placebo. The DNA is as follows: TGTGCCAGCAGCCAAGTCGCGGGGGGCAGGGAGACCCAGTACTTC. Its protein is CASSQVAGGRETQYF.